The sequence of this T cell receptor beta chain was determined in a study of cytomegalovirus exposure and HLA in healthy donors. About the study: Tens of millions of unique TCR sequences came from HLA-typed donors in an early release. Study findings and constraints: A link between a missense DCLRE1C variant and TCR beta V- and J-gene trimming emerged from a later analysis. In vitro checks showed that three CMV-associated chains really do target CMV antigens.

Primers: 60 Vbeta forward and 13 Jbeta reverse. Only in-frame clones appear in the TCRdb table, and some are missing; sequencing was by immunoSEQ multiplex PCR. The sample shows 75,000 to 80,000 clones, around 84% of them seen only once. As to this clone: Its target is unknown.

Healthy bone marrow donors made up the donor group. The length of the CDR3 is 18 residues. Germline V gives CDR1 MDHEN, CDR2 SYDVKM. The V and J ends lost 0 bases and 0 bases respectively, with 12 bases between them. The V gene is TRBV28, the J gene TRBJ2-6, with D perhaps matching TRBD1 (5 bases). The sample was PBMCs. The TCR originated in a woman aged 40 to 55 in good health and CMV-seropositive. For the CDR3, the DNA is TGTGCCAGCAGTTTATGGCAGGGTTCCAGCTCTGGGGCCAACGTCCTGACTTTC. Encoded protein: CASSLWQGSSSGANVLTF.